The T cell receptor beta chain under discussion was sequenced for a study of neurological immune-mediated disorders. Each CDR3 protein is one row after TCRdb ran MiXCR on the 5' RACE reads. The repertoire includes under 25,000 distinct CDR3 sequences, less than 3.5% of them detected once, and 4.5% to 6% sits in the top ten. Germline V gives CDR1 MDHEN, CDR2 SYDVKM. V lost 2 bases to trimming and J lost 6 bases; unmatched junction nucleotides: 3. The CDR3 consists of 14 residues. This clonotype was counted many times. The clonotype comes from a woman aged 18-35 years with multiple sclerosis. The rearrangement links TRBV28 to TRBJ1-2; 10 bases agree with TRBD1. Sequencing was performed on PBMCs. CDR3 nucleotides: TGTGCCAGCAGTTTAGGGACAGGGGTGCATGGCTACACCTTC. It is translated as CASSLGTGVHGYTF.